The 9 T cell receptor beta chains reported below all come from one sample, sequenced in a study of T cells after yellow fever vaccination. TCRdb reanalysed the 5' RACE reads using MiXCR and keeps one entry per CDR3 protein. The table has over 250,000 distinct CDR3 sequences, 4.1% seen once. Sequences were derived from PBMCs, sampled 5 days after the yellow fever booster vaccination. Every receptor here comes from a man younger than 35 who received the YFV17D yellow fever vaccine.

This clonotype was observed many times. The rearrangement joins TRBV4-1 to TRBJ2-1; TRBD2 might be the D (5 bases). The CDR3 has 13 residues. Germline V gene sequence: CDR1 MGHRA, CDR2 YSYEKL. The V gene lost 3 bases and the J gene lost 16 bases, with 19 bases spanning the gap. The CDR3 here is CASSQWVGTRPFF. The CDR3 nucleotides are TGCGCCAGCAGCCAGTGGGTCGGCACTAGACCCTTCTTC.

Many counts were recorded for this clonotype. This chain connects TRBV5-1 to TRBJ1-2; no definite D call. The germline V gene has CDR1 SGHRS and CDR2 YFSETQ. Deletions cut 3 bases from V and 4 bases from J, with 22 bases between. The CDR3 loop spans 17 amino acids. The CDR3 nucleotides read TGCGCCAGCAGCTCAAGACGGAGCCCCCTTCGTAGCTATGGCTACACCTTC. This encodes CASSSRRSPLRSYGYTF.

Only a few counts were recorded for this clonotype. The rearrangement joins TRBV20-1 to TRBJ2-2; D remains unclear. This CDR3 is built from 13 residues. V was pared by 2 bases and J by 4 bases, with 8 bases between. CDR1 DFQATT and CDR2 SNEGSKA come from the germline V gene (reference sequence). CDR3: CSARLPTTGELFF. The CDR3 region has the DNA TGCAGTGCTAGATTACCTACCACCGGGGAGCTGTTTTTT.

This chain connects TRBV12-3 or TRBV12-4 to TRBJ1-1; D is uncertain. The CDR3 is 16 amino acids. The V end was cut by 0 bases, the J end by 1 base, with 12 bases between. CDR3 DNA: TGTGCCAGCAGTTTAGCGCGGCGGTGGAGGAACACTGAAGCTTTCTTT. It yields the protein CASSLARRWRNTEAFF.

In its sample, this clonotype was seen many times. V usage is TRBV12-5 and J usage is TRBJ1-6; D remains unclear. The CDR3 consists of 12 residues. CDR1 and CDR2 from the germline V gene are LGHNT and FRNRAP. The V gene lost 1 base and the J gene lost 11 bases, with 6 bases spanning the gap. The CDR3: CASGLGTAPLHF. CDR3 in DNA: TGTGCTAGTGGTTTGGGGACCGCACCCCTCCACTTT.

This sequence joins TRBV19 and TRBJ2-2, with D unclear. This CDR3 has 14 residues. V lost 3 bases and J lost 3, with 8 bases in between. CDR1 and CDR2 from the germline V gene are LNHDA and SQIVND (reference sequence). The CDR3 here is CASSMASHTGELFF. CDR3 DNA: TGTGCCAGTAGTATGGCGTCCCACACCGGGGAGCTGTTTTTT.

V usage is TRBV5-1 and J usage is TRBJ2-5, with a weak D call TRBD2 (5 bases). Trimming cost V 2 bases and J 5 bases, with 10 bases left between them. Germline CDR1 reads SGHRS; CDR2 reads YFSETQ. This CDR3 spans 13 amino acids. CDR3 bases: TGCGCCAGCAGCTTTGCGCGCGGGGAGACCCAGTACTTC. Protein sequence: CASSFARGETQYF.

The chain joins TRBV25-1 to TRBJ2-2; D is possibly TRBD1 or TRBD2 (6 bases each). The CDR3 is made up of 16 amino acids. V lost 2 bases and J lost 2, with 12 bases in between. Germline V gives CDR1 MGHDK, CDR2 SYGVNS. Here the CDR3 reads CASSEMSGANTGELFF. CDR3 DNA: TGTGCCAGCAGTGAAATGTCGGGGGCTAACACCGGGGAGCTGTTTTTT.

This clonotype was detected ten times or more. The chain employs TRBV4-3 and TRBJ2-1; 16 bases agree with TRBD2. This CDR3 spans 15 amino acids. Per the germline V gene, CDR1 is LGHNA and CDR2 is YSLEER. The V gene end was trimmed by 4 bases and the J gene end by 10 bases; junction bases not matched to a gene: 4. The chain's CDR3 is CASSPGTSGGEEQFF. In DNA, the CDR3 is TGCGCCAGCAGCCCCGGGACTAGCGGGGGGGAGGAGCAGTTCTTC.